The subject of this entry is one TCR beta chain. Study members were between roughly 18 and 100 years old and lived in 24 US regions. Exposed enrollees encountered a COVID-19 case at some point within 2 weeks before study entry. V dropped 2 bases and J dropped 0 bases, with 19 bases sitting between them. CDR3 length: 19 residues. CDR1 is PRHDT, CDR2 FYEKMQ, per germline (reference sequence). The data belong to a study of blood T cell repertoires in COVID-19. The overall study: Material from acute and convalescent COVID-19 was sourced from the United States, Italy and Spain.

In the original analysis: Estimates of nucleated cell counts were drawn from the amplification of reference gene primers. Some clones are missing from TCRdb's copy, which holds only in-frame ones; the method was immunoSEQ multiplex PCR. That table gives V, J and clone size, and the DNA gave D and trimming. The sample holds 350,000 to 450,000 clones; approximately 90% are singletons and the top ten take around 0.86%. Source material: PBMCs or T cells enriched from blood (not recorded which). This TCR was sampled from a woman aged 40 to 50 who had been exposed to COVID-19. The gene calls are TRBV13 and TRBJ2-2; D is perhaps TRBD1 (6 bases). CDR3 nucleotides: TGTGCCAGCAGCTTATTTCCAGGGGACGCTCTCTCGAACACCGGGGAGCTGTTTTTT. Its translation: CASSLFPGDALSNTGELFF.